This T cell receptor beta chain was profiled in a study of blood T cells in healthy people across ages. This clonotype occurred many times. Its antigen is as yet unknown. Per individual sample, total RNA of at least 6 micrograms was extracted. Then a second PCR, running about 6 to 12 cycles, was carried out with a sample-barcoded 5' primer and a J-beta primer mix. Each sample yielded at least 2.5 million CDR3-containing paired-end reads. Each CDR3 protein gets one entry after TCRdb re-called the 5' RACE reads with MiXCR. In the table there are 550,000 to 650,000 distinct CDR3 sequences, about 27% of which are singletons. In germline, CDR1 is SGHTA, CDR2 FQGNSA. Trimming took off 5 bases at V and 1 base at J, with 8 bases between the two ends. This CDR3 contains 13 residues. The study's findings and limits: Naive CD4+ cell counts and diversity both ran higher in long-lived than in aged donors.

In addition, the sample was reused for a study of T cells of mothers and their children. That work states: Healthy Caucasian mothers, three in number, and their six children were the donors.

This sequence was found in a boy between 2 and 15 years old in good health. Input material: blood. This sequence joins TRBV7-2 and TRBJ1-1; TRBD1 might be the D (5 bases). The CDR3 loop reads CASSAQGNTEAFF. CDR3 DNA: TGTGCCAGCAGCGCCCAGGGGAACACTGAAGCTTTCTTT.